These T cell receptor beta chains were read from a single sample in a study of cytomegalovirus exposure and HLA in healthy donors. Sequencing used immunoSEQ multiplex PCR; TCRdb keeps in-frame clones, though not all of them. The listing contains tens of thousands of clones. Sequencing used PBMCs. The receptors stem from a man aged 25-45 years in good health and CMV-seronegative. Each CDR3 is given without its conserved first and last residue. A D gene is named only where the DNA matches it firmly.

V gene: TRBV18
CDR3 length: 12
D gene: -
J gene: TRBJ1-2
CDR3 protein: ASSPPPRGAGYT

V gene: TRBV4-2
CDR3 length: 14
D gene: TRBD1
J gene: TRBJ2-3
CDR3 protein: ASSHAYEGAGDTQY

V gene: TRBV30
CDR3 length: 12
D gene: -
J gene: TRBJ1-4
CDR3 protein: AWSRSSTNEKLF

V gene: TRBV6-4
CDR3 length: 11
D gene: TRBD1
J gene: TRBJ1-1
CDR3 protein: ASSATGDTEAF

V gene: TRBV10-3
CDR3 length: 13
D gene: TRBD1
J gene: TRBJ1-4
CDR3 protein: AIGGTGSHNEKLF

V gene: TRBV7-6
CDR3 length: 13
D gene: -
J gene: TRBJ2-7
CDR3 protein: ASSLAVGTTYEQY

V gene: TRBV7-2
CDR3 length: 13
D gene: TRBD2
J gene: TRBJ2-7
CDR3 protein: ASSSQAGDPFEQY

V gene: TRBV6-5
CDR3 length: 9
D gene: -
J gene: TRBJ2-7
CDR3 protein: ASSHRGISF

V gene: TRBV28
CDR3 length: 11
D gene: -
J gene: TRBJ2-1
CDR3 protein: ASTHSRDSSGF

V gene: TRBV5-8
CDR3 length: 14
D gene: -
J gene: TRBJ1-2
CDR3 protein: ASSTQFTGISYGYT

V gene: TRBV19
CDR3 length: 11
D gene: -
J gene: TRBJ1-2
CDR3 protein: ASSSTGFYGYT

V gene: TRBV6-6
CDR3 length: 11
D gene: -
J gene: TRBJ2-1
CDR3 protein: ASSSQVYNEQF

V gene: TRBV5-1
CDR3 length: 13
D gene: TRBD1
J gene: TRBJ2-6
CDR3 protein: ASSSQGTGANVLT

V gene: TRBV7-6
CDR3 length: 13
D gene: TRBD2
J gene: TRBJ2-1
CDR3 protein: ASSLDGGGFNEQF

V gene: TRBV6-1
CDR3 length: 13
D gene: -
J gene: TRBJ1-5
CDR3 protein: ASSEGPGYNQPQH

V gene: TRBV28
CDR3 length: 11
D gene: TRBD2
J gene: TRBJ2-7
CDR3 protein: ASSLFRGDEQY

V gene: TRBV7-9
CDR3 length: 13
D gene: TRBD1
J gene: TRBJ1-2
CDR3 protein: ASSLSGTGPSGYT

V gene: TRBV19
CDR3 length: 13
D gene: TRBD2
J gene: TRBJ2-7
CDR3 protein: ASQVGTSGAYEQY

V gene: TRBV9
CDR3 length: 15
D gene: TRBD1
J gene: TRBJ1-2
CDR3 protein: ASSVAQGTERNYGYT

V gene: TRBV6-6
CDR3 length: 14
D gene: -
J gene: TRBJ1-3
CDR3 protein: ASSLTFQGYGNTIY

V gene: TRBV10-3
CDR3 length: 14
D gene: -
J gene: TRBJ1-2
CDR3 protein: AISESTLSTVRGYT

V gene: TRBV5-4
CDR3 length: 13
D gene: TRBD2
J gene: TRBJ2-7
CDR3 protein: ASSPGGAGGEEQY

V gene: TRBV19
CDR3 length: 14
D gene: -
J gene: TRBJ2-1
CDR3 protein: ASSIPFQGSYNEQF

V gene: TRBV2
CDR3 length: 15
D gene: -
J gene: TRBJ2-2
CDR3 protein: ASSPAIVAGGTGELF

V gene: TRBV6-1
CDR3 length: 11
D gene: -
J gene: TRBJ2-5
CDR3 protein: ASMMDYFETQY

V gene: TRBV18
CDR3 length: 13
D gene: -
J gene: TRBJ1-1
CDR3 protein: ASSAPGMLNTEAF

V gene: TRBV6-5
CDR3 length: 12
D gene: -
J gene: TRBJ1-1
CDR3 protein: ASSYSIAASGAF

V gene: TRBV5-1
CDR3 length: 14
D gene: -
J gene: TRBJ2-2
CDR3 protein: ASSPRGGHPDGELF

V gene: TRBV11-2
CDR3 length: 13
D gene: -
J gene: TRBJ2-1
CDR3 protein: ASSDPRSSYNEQF

V gene: TRBV29-1
CDR3 length: 9
D gene: TRBD2
J gene: TRBJ2-7
CDR3 protein: SASSGYEQY

V gene: TRBV14
CDR3 length: 10
D gene: -
J gene: TRBJ1-2
CDR3 protein: ASSRQTGGYT

V gene: TRBV4-3
CDR3 length: 13
D gene: -
J gene: TRBJ1-6
CDR3 protein: ASSLSGVYNSPLH

V gene: TRBV5-6
CDR3 length: 11
D gene: -
J gene: TRBJ1-1
CDR3 protein: ASSFWRNTEAF

V gene: TRBV19
CDR3 length: 12
D gene: TRBD1
J gene: TRBJ2-1
CDR3 protein: ASSIRTGRSEQF

V gene: TRBV4-3
CDR3 length: 14
D gene: -
J gene: TRBJ2-6
CDR3 protein: ASSQDQGTGANVLT

V gene: TRBV6-1
CDR3 length: 11
D gene: -
J gene: TRBJ1-2
CDR3 protein: ASSETGYYGYT

V gene: TRBV23-1
CDR3 length: 14
D gene: -
J gene: TRBJ2-7
CDR3 protein: ASSQRIRDKAYEQY

V gene: TRBV29-1
CDR3 length: 9
D gene: -
J gene: TRBJ2-7
CDR3 protein: SVESAYEQY

V gene: TRBV5-6
CDR3 length: 13
D gene: -
J gene: TRBJ2-5
CDR3 protein: ASSLAWAGEETQY

V gene: TRBV9
CDR3 length: 13
D gene: TRBD2
J gene: TRBJ2-2
CDR3 protein: ASSVGTSGTGELF

V gene: TRBV27
CDR3 length: 10
D gene: -
J gene: TRBJ2-1
CDR3 protein: ASSLSSGGEF

V gene: TRBV7-3
CDR3 length: 13
D gene: TRBD2
J gene: TRBJ2-5
CDR3 protein: ASSLSPSGQETQY

V gene: TRBV4-2
CDR3 length: 12
D gene: -
J gene: TRBJ2-7
CDR3 protein: ASSQDQSSAEQY

V gene: TRBV29-1
CDR3 length: 13
D gene: -
J gene: TRBJ1-1
CDR3 protein: SVEALRGMNTEAF

V gene: TRBV4-3
CDR3 length: 13
D gene: -
J gene: TRBJ2-3
CDR3 protein: ASSQEAGFTDTQY

V gene: TRBV10-3
CDR3 length: 12
D gene: TRBD2
J gene: TRBJ2-5
CDR3 protein: AITSGGSGETQY

V gene: TRBV29-1
CDR3 length: 11
D gene: -
J gene: TRBJ2-3
CDR3 protein: SRQIPGTDTQY

V gene: TRBV5-1
CDR3 length: 13
D gene: -
J gene: TRBJ1-5
CDR3 protein: ASSLREGVNQPQH

V gene: TRBV5-4
CDR3 length: 11
D gene: TRBD1
J gene: TRBJ2-7
CDR3 protein: ASRRDSSYEQY

V gene: TRBV4-3
CDR3 length: 15
D gene: -
J gene: TRBJ2-1
CDR3 protein: ASSLQGRPTSYNEQF

V gene: TRBV6-1
CDR3 length: 15
D gene: TRBD2
J gene: TRBJ2-6
CDR3 protein: ASSELLAGAGANVLT

V gene: TRBV4-3
CDR3 length: 11
D gene: -
J gene: TRBJ2-1
CDR3 protein: ASSQETDNEQF

V gene: TRBV5-1
CDR3 length: 14
D gene: -
J gene: TRBJ2-7
CDR3 protein: ASKNGVGPGSYEQY

V gene: TRBV5-1
CDR3 length: 12
D gene: -
J gene: TRBJ2-7
CDR3 protein: ASSLTSRSYEQY

V gene: TRBV12-5
CDR3 length: 13
D gene: -
J gene: TRBJ2-3
CDR3 protein: ASGSPRTGPRAQY